A selection of T cell receptor beta chains follows, all from one sample in a study of blood T cells in healthy people across ages. TCRdb itself ran the 5' RACE reads through MiXCR, one entry per CDR3 protein. This sample has hundreds of thousands of distinct CDR3 sequences, with approximately 21% found just once. The sample was blood. The receptor source for this set is a man in his sixties or seventies in good health. CDR3s include the opening cysteine and the closing phenylalanine or tryptophan. The order of the fields is J gene, V gene, D gene, clone size, CDR3 DNA, CDR3 protein. A D gene is named only where the DNA matches it firmly. Part of the rows lack a size; the others show once, few, many or a class for expanded clones.

TRBJ2-1	TRBV4-1	-	few	TGCGCCAGCAGCCAAGGTGTGGGGGGATCCTCCTACAATGAGCAGTTCTTC	CASSQGVGGSSYNEQFF
TRBJ2-5	TRBV7-9	-	few	TGTGCCAGCAGCTCTGCAGGGTCAAGGGAGCAGTACTTC	CASSSAGSREQYF
TRBJ2-1	TRBV6-1	-	-	TGTGCCAGCAGCGTCCCGGGACGCGGTGGGGGGGCTTCGGGACCAAACAATGAGCAGTTCTTC	CASSVPGRGGGASGPNNEQFF
TRBJ2-5	TRBV11-2	-	-	TGTGCCAGCAGCTTAGAGTACAGCGGAGAGACCCAGTACTTC	CASSLEYSGETQYF
TRBJ2-7	TRBV20-1	TRBD1	-	TGCAGTGCGGAAGGGACAGGCTACGAGCAGTACTTC	CSAEGTGYEQYF
TRBJ2-1	TRBV5-4	-	few	TGTGCCAGCAGCCATAGCGCGGACAGCTCCTACAATGAGCAGTTCTTC	CASSHSADSSYNEQFF
TRBJ2-3	TRBV7-2	TRBD1	-	TGTGCCAGCAGAATAGACAGGGCCACAGATACGCAGTATTTT	CASRIDRATDTQYF
TRBJ2-1	TRBV6-5	TRBD2	-	TGTGCCAGCGGCGGGACTAGCGGCAATGAGCAGTTCTTC	CASGGTSGNEQFF
TRBJ2-5	TRBV5-1	TRBD1	-	TGCGCCAGCAGTCAGAACACAGGGGATCAAGAGACCCAGTACTTC	CASSQNTGDQETQYF
TRBJ2-6	TRBV7-3	-	-	TGTGCCAGCAGCTTAAGCCAGTCTGGGGCCAACGTCCTGACTTTC	CASSLSQSGANVLTF
TRBJ1-3	TRBV20-1	TRBD1	-	TGCAGTGCTAGAGATACGACAGGGTACTCTGGAAACACCATATATTTT	CSARDTTGYSGNTIYF
TRBJ2-7	TRBV7-8	TRBD1	-	TGTGCCAGCAGCTTAGCTTTGACAGGGGCCTACGAGCAGTACTTC	CASSLALTGAYEQYF
TRBJ1-5	TRBV5-5	-	-	TGTGCCAGCAGCTTGACGACATCGAGCAATCAGCCCCAGCATTTT	CASSLTTSSNQPQHF
TRBJ1-6	TRBV2	-	few	TGTGCCAGCAAGGTTAGGGTTGATTCACCCCTCCACTTT	CASKVRVDSPLHF
TRBJ2-3	TRBV10-3	TRBD2	-	TGTGCCACTCAGCAGACTAGCGGCGACACAGATACGCAGTATTTT	CATQQTSGDTDTQYF
TRBJ1-3	TRBV10-3	-	few	TGTGCCATCAGCAGGCAGACTGGAAACACCATATATTTT	CAISRQTGNTIYF
TRBJ2-1	TRBV5-1	TRBD2	few	TGCGCCAGCAGCTTGGTGACTAGCGGGATCGATGAGCAGTTCTTC	CASSLVTSGIDEQFF
TRBJ1-4	TRBV20-1	-	-	TGCAGTGCTAGAGATCAGGCAGGCGGGGATGAAAAACTGTTTTTT	CSARDQAGGDEKLFF
TRBJ2-5	TRBV28	TRBD1	few	TGTGCCAGCAGTTTGCCTGACAGGGTTCGAGAGACCCAGTACTTC	CASSLPDRVRETQYF
TRBJ2-2	TRBV25-1	-	many	TGTGCCAGCAGCGAGGGGTTCGGGGAGCTGTTTTTT	CASSEGFGELFF
TRBJ2-5	TRBV5-1	-	-	TGCGCCAGCAGCTTGGATGGGGTTTTTGTGCAGTACTTC	CASSLDGVFVQYF
TRBJ2-1	TRBV18	-	few	TGTGCCAGCTCACCACCGTTAGGAGGTAGAGACAATGAGCAGTTCTTC	CASSPPLGGRDNEQFF
TRBJ1-4	TRBV20-1	-	few	TGCAGTGCTAGAGATCCCCTGGACAGTACTGAAAAACTGTTTTTT	CSARDPLDSTEKLFF
TRBJ2-7	TRBV6-2/TRBV6-3	-	-	TGTGCCAGCAGTTTCCCGAAGAACACAAGGAGCTCCTACGAGCAGTACTTC	CASSFPKNTRSSYEQYF
TRBJ2-2	TRBV29-1	TRBD1	few	TGCAGCGCCGAAGGACAGGGGAACACCGGGGAGCTGTTTTTT	CSAEGQGNTGELFF
TRBJ2-7	TRBV28	-	many	TGTGCCAGCAGTTCCGGCGAGTACGAGCAGTACTTC	CASSSGEYEQYF
TRBJ2-5	TRBV28	TRBD2	few	TGTGCCAGCAGCTCCCTCGGGAGGCCACTACAAGAGACCCAGTACTTC	CASSSLGRPLQETQYF
TRBJ2-1	TRBV5-1	-	-	TGCGCCAGCAGCTGGGGGGGACAGAACAATGAGCAGTTCTTC	CASSWGGQNNEQFF
TRBJ1-1	TRBV5-1	-	-	TGCGCCAGCAGCTCCTGGAGGGGTAGGGGAACGAACACTGAAGCTTTCTTT	CASSSWRGRGTNTEAFF
TRBJ2-1	TRBV4-1	-	-	TGCGCCAGCAGCCAAAGAGTGAGAGGGGTGGAGCAGTTCTTC	CASSQRVRGVEQFF
TRBJ2-1	TRBV20-1	TRBD2	-	TGCAGTGCTAGAGTCTCGGGGACTAGCGGGACCTCCTACAATGAGCAGTTCTTC	CSARVSGTSGTSYNEQFF
TRBJ2-5	TRBV14	TRBD2	-	TGTGCCAGCAGCCAAGGGGGTGCGGGAGCGCCGTTCTTC	CASSQGGAGAPFF
TRBJ1-6	TRBV5-1	-	few	TGCGCCAGCAGCTTGGAGGGACCACCCCTCCACTTT	CASSLEGPPLHF
TRBJ2-3	TRBV20-1	TRBD2	few	TGCAGTGCTAGCTATCCTAGCGGGAGAGGCGCAGATACGCAGTATTTT	CSASYPSGRGADTQYF
TRBJ2-3	TRBV9	TRBD2	-	TGTGCCAGCAGCGTAGGGGGTAGCGGGATACAAGATACGCAGTATTTT	CASSVGGSGIQDTQYF
TRBJ2-3	TRBV7-9	TRBD1	-	TGTGCCAGCAGCCTATTGACAGGGGGGGAAGATACGCAGTATTTT	CASSLLTGGEDTQYF
TRBJ2-5	TRBV20-1	-	-	TGCAGTGCCGAGTACCAGGAGACCCAGTACTTC	CSAEYQETQYF
TRBJ2-2	TRBV5-1	-	-	TGCGCCAGCAGCTCCTCTTCGACTACCGGGGAGCTGTTTTTT	CASSSSSTTGELFF
TRBJ1-1	TRBV29-1	-	-	TGCAGCGTTAGGGTGGCTACTGAAGCTTTCTTT	CSVRVATEAFF
TRBJ2-1	TRBV9	TRBD2	-	TGTGCCAGCAGCGTAGAAACACTAGCGGGAGTCAATGAGCAGTTCTTC	CASSVETLAGVNEQFF
TRBJ2-5	TRBV2	TRBD2	few	TGTGCCAGCAGTGAATTACTAGCGGAGCTCCAAGAGACCCAGTACTTC	CASSELLAELQETQYF
TRBJ2-7	TRBV6-6	-	few	TGTGCCAGCAGTCCGGGACTTACATCCTACGAGCAGTACTTC	CASSPGLTSYEQYF
TRBJ1-5	TRBV20-1	-	few	TGCAGTGCTAGTCACACCCTTAATCAGCCCCAGCATTTT	CSASHTLNQPQHF
TRBJ1-1	TRBV29-1	TRBD1	-	TGCAGCGTACGGGTCGACAGGGGGAGGACTGAAGCTTTCTTT	CSVRVDRGRTEAFF
TRBJ1-1	TRBV12-3/TRBV12-4	-	-	TGTGCCAGCACCCGACACGAGGGGAACACTGAAGCTTTCTTT	CASTRHEGNTEAFF
TRBJ2-5	TRBV4-3	-	few	TGCGCCAGCAGCCAAGATCGGACGGGAGAGACCCAGTACTTC	CASSQDRTGETQYF
TRBJ2-1	TRBV25-1	-	once	TGTGCCAGCAGTGAATGCGGGCCAGGGTACAATGAGCAGTTCTTC	CASSECGPGYNEQFF
TRBJ2-1	TRBV5-1	-	-	TGCGCCAGCAGCTTGGCGGGACCGTTCTACAATGAGCAGTTCTTC	CASSLAGPFYNEQFF
TRBJ1-1	TRBV2	-	many	TGTGCCAGCAGTCCCTTAAACACTGAAGCTTTCTTT	CASSPLNTEAFF
TRBJ1-4	TRBV3-1	TRBD1	-	TGTGCCAGCAGCCAAGTACCCCCGGGACAGGGGGCGGCGGGTGAAAAACTGTTTTTT	CASSQVPPGQGAAGEKLFF
TRBJ1-6	TRBV20-1	TRBD1	-	TGCAGTGCTAGAATCAGCGGACAGGGGAATTCACCCCTCCACTTT	CSARISGQGNSPLHF
TRBJ2-5	TRBV4-1	-	-	TGCGCCAGCAGCCAAGAAGGCGGGATCCTGATGGCGGCCCAAGAGACCCAGTACTTC	CASSQEGGILMAAQETQYF
TRBJ2-1	TRBV19	-	-	TGTGCCAGTAGTATGCCGGGGGTGCACAATGAGCAGTTCTTC	CASSMPGVHNEQFF
TRBJ2-7	TRBV7-2	TRBD2	-	TGTGCCAGCAGCTTAGTGGAGGGAGGGACCTACGAGCAGTACTTC	CASSLVEGGTYEQYF
TRBJ2-1	TRBV7-9	TRBD2	few	TGTGCCAGCAGCTTGGATAGCGGGGGGGCCTACAATGAGCAGTTCTTC	CASSLDSGGAYNEQFF
TRBJ2-3	TRBV28	-	many	TGTGCCAGCAGTTTTTCAGATACGCAGTATTTT	CASSFSDTQYF
TRBJ1-5	TRBV6-2/TRBV6-3	TRBD1	-	TGTGCCAGCAATCCTACAGGGGTGGATCAGCCCCAGCATTTT	CASNPTGVDQPQHF
TRBJ2-1	TRBV7-3	-	few	TGTGCCAGCAGCAGAAACCCTCTAGAAAATGAGCAGTTCTTC	CASSRNPLENEQFF